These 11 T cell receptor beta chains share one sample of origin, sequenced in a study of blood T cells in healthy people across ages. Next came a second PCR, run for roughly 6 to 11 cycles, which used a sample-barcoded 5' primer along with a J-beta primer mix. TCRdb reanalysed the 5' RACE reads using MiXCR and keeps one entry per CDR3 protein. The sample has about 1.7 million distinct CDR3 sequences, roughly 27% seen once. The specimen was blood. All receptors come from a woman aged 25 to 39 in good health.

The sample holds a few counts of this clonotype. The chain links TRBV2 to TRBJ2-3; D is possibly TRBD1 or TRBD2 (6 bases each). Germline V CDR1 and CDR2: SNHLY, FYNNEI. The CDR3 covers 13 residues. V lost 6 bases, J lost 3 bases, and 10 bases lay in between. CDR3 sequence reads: CASRGGQTDTQYF. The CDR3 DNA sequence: TGTGCCAGCAGAGGGGGGCAAACAGATACGCAGTATTTT.

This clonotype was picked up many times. CDR3 in DNA: TGTGCCATCAGTGAGTCTGCGCTAGCCTCCTACGAGCAGTACTTC. The encoded protein is CAISESALASYEQYF. V gene TRBV10-3 combines with J gene TRBJ2-7; perhaps TRBD2 as D (5 bases). Germline CDR1 ENHRY, CDR2 SYGVKD. This CDR3 region has 15 residues. V was shortened by 0 bases and J by 0 bases, with 9 bases between the two germline ends.

The CDR3 DNA sequence: TGCAGTGCTAGAGCCGGGACTAGCGGGGGGTGGGGCACAGATACGCAGTATTTT. It translates to CSARAGTSGGWGTDTQYF. The chain has TRBV20-1 and TRBJ2-3; 15 positions agree with TRBD2. This CDR3 has 18 amino acids. From germline, CDR1 is DFQATT and CDR2 SNEGSKA (reference sequence). With V trimmed by 1 base and J by 1 base, 6 bases remained unmatched.

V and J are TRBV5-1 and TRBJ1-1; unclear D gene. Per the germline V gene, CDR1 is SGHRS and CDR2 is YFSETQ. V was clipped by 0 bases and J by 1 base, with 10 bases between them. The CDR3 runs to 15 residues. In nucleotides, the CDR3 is TGCGCCAGCAGCTTGGAACAGCTATCGAACACTGAAGCTTTCTTT. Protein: CASSLEQLSNTEAFF.

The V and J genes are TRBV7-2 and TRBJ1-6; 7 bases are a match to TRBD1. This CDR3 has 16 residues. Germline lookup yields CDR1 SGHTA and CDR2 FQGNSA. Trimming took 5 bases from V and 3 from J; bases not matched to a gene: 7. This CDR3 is CASSPQGGVYNSPLHF. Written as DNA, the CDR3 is TGTGCCAGCAGCCCTCAGGGGGGTGTCTATAATTCACCCCTCCACTTT. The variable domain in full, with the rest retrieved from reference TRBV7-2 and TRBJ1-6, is GAGVSQSPSNKVTEKGKDVELRCDPISGHTALYWYRQSLGQGLEFLIYFQGNSAPDKSGLPSDRFSAERTGGSVSTLTIQRTQQEDSAVYLCASSPQGGVYNSPLHFGNGTRLTVT.

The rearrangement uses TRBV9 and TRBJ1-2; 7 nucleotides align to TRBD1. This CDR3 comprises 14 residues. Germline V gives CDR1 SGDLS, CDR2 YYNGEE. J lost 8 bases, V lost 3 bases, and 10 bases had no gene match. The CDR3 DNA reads TGTGCCAGCAGCGCCGGGGGGACAGTCAGGGGCTACACCTTC. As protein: CASSAGGTVRGYTF.

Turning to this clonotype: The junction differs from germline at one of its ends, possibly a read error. CDR3 amino acids: CANSSTETQYF. The CDR3 bases are TGTGCCAACAGTTCCACAGAGACCCAGTACTTC. The gene calls are TRBV12-3 or TRBV12-4 and TRBJ2-5; D is undetermined. The CDR3 is 11 amino acids.

The CDR3 sequence: CAIGNGPDTQYF. The CDR3 bases are TGTGCCATCGGCAATGGCCCAGATACGCAGTATTTT. The genes are TRBV10-3 and TRBJ2-3; D is undetermined. From germline, CDR1 is ENHRY and CDR2 SYGVKD. The germline V and J ends were trimmed by 8 bases and 4 bases, with 10 bases remaining between them. CDR3 length equals 12 residues.

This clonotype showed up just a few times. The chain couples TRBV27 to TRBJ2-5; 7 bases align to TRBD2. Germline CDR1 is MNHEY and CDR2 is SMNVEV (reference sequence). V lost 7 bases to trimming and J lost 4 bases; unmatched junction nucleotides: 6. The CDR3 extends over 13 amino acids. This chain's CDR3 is CASMLWGGETQYF. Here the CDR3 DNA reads TGTGCCAGCATGCTCTGGGGGGGAGAGACCCAGTACTTC.

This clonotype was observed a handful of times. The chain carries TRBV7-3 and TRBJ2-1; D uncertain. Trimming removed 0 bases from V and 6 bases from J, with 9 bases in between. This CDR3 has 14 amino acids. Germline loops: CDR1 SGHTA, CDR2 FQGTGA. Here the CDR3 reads CASSLTGQSNEQFF. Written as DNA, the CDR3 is TGTGCCAGCAGCTTAACGGGCCAGTCCAATGAGCAGTTCTTC.

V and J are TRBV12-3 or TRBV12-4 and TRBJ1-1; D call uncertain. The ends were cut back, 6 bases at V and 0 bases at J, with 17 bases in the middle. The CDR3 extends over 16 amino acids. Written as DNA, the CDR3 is TGTGCCAGCAGCCAGCCTCGGGATTACGTGAACACTGAAGCTTTCTTT. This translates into CASSQPRDYVNTEAFF.